The present entry profiles one TCR beta chain with its context. Its antigen is currently unknown. These data originate in a study of identical twins. Study conclusions and caveats: There was an excess of low generation probability in the out-of-frame alpha sequences that twins shared.

Each CDR3 protein is one row after TCRdb ran MiXCR on the 5' RACE reads. The sample carries roughly 350,000 distinct CDR3 sequences, 10% to 15% recorded once. The CDR3 spans 14 residues. V was pared by 6 bases and J by 0 bases, with 6 bases of the junction left unmatched. Looked up from germline, CDR1 is SQVTM and CDR2 is ANQGSEA. These data also formed part of another study, on yellow fever vaccine responses in identical twins.

The TCR sequence derives from a woman between 18 and 29 years old in good health. V and J are TRBV29-1 and TRBJ2-3, with TRBD1 matching 7 bases. Specimen: CD8+ T cells sorted from blood. As DNA, the CDR3 is TGCAGCGTGAAGGGACAGTTTAGCACAGATACGCAGTATTTT. This codes for CSVKGQFSTDTQYF.